These 14 T cell receptor beta chains came from one sample sequenced in a study of T cell changes during pregnancy in multiple sclerosis. Sequencing was performed with immunoSEQ multiplex PCR; in TCRdb, only in-frame clones are kept and a portion is missing. The sample includes tens of thousands of clones, approximately 92% of them seen just once. This specimen was peripheral blood, taken in the third trimester of pregnancy. These receptors were collected from a female donor in good health, enrolled as a control in a pregnancy study.

V gene TRBV30 combines with J gene TRBJ2-7; TRBD2 matches 10 bases. The CDR3 spans 14 residues. The V segment lost 0 bases and the J segment 4 bases; nucleotides outside the gene matches: 3. The germline V gene has CDR1 GTSNPN and CDR2 SVGIG (reference sequence). CDR3 coding DNA: TGTGCCTGGAGTGTACGGGGACTAGCGTACGAGCAGTACTTC. Translation: CAWSVRGLAYEQYF.

The chain has TRBV4-2 and TRBJ2-1, with a tentative D call TRBD1 (6 bases). Per the germline V gene, CDR1 is LGHNA and CDR2 is YNFKEQ. V was pared by 0 bases and J by 9 bases, with 12 bases between. This CDR3 has 14 amino acids. The CDR3 sequence: CASSQDAKGGEQFF. In nucleotides, the CDR3 is TGTGCCAGCAGCCAAGACGCAAAAGGGGGTGAGCAGTTCTTC.

This sequence joins TRBV5-6 and TRBJ2-1; 13 positions agree with TRBD2. Germline assignment: CDR1 SGHDT and CDR2 YYEEEE. This CDR3 comprises 19 residues. V lost 4 bases and J lost 6; bases outside the gene matches: 16. The CDR3 sequence: CASSGWGQLLAGGGNEQFF. CDR3 in DNA: TGTGCCAGCAGCGGGTGGGGACAGCTACTAGCGGGAGGGGGCAATGAGCAGTTCTTC.

This clone occurred a few times. V and J are TRBV18 and TRBJ1-2; maybe TRBD1 (5 bases). Trimming stripped 3 bases from V and 8 bases from J, with 19 bases between. Per the germline V gene, CDR1 is KGHSH and CDR2 is LQKENI. There are 15 residues in the CDR3. In nucleotides, the CDR3 is TGTGCCAGCTCACCGGGGTTCGGCAGGGTGGAAGGCTACACCTTC. It is translated as CASSPGFGRVEGYTF.

The V gene is TRBV9, the J gene TRBJ2-1, with 8 bases matching TRBD2. The trim removed 0 bases at V and 4 bases at J, leaving 9 bases unmatched. This CDR3 spans 17 amino acids. Germline CDR1 SGDLS, CDR2 YYNGEE. In nucleotides, the CDR3 is TGTGCCAGCAGCGTAGAGGTAGCGGGAACGAATTACAATGAGCAGTTCTTC. This encodes CASSVEVAGTNYNEQFF.

V gene TRBV7-9 combines with J gene TRBJ1-2; maybe TRBD1 (6 bases). The CDR3 is 11 residues long. Per germline, CDR1 SEHNR and CDR2 FQNEAQ (reference sequence). The V end lost 5 bases, the J end lost 13 bases, and 14 bases lay between the germline ends. This CDR3 is CASSRKGHPTF. The CDR3 DNA is TGTGCCAGCAGCAGAAAGGGACATCCCACCTTC.

The genes are TRBV15 and TRBJ2-1; D not resolved. Germline V gene data show CDR1 as LNHNV and CDR2 as YYDKDF (reference sequence). The CDR3 is made up of 14 amino acids. The V and J ends lost 0 bases and 6 bases respectively, with 9 bases between them. CDR3 DNA: TGTGCCACCAGCAGAGATGGAGTGGGCAATGAGCAGTTCTTC. This codes for CATSRDGVGNEQFF.

This clone appeared once. The V call is TRBV5-4, the J call TRBJ1-1, with D possibly being TRBD1 (5 bases). This CDR3 is 14 amino acids long. V lost 5 bases, J lost 7 bases, and 18 bases lay in between. The germline gives CDR1 SGHNT, CDR2 YYREEE (reference sequence). This chain's CDR3 is CASSPKAGGSEAFF. CDR3 in DNA: TGTGCCAGCAGTCCAAAGGCGGGGGGGAGTGAAGCTTTCTTT.

The chain carries TRBV6-1 and TRBJ2-7; D is undetermined. The CDR3 totals 13 residues. CDR1 and CDR2 (germline): MNHNS, SASEGT. V lost 0 bases, J lost 5 bases, and 8 bases lay in between. This CDR3 reads CASSEAAADEQYF. Here the CDR3 DNA reads TGTGCCAGCAGTGAAGCGGCCGCAGACGAGCAGTACTTC.

This sequence joins TRBV7-8 and TRBJ2-2; 10 nucleotides line up with TRBD1. V was pared by 1 base and J by 4 bases, with 3 bases of the junction left unmatched. This CDR3 spans 16 amino acids. Germline V gene sequence: CDR1 SGHVS, CDR2 FQNEAQ. CDR3 sequence reads: CASSLEGQGVTGELFF. The CDR3 DNA is TGTGCCAGCAGCTTAGAAGGACAGGGGGTCACCGGGGAGCTGTTTTTT.

The CDR3 spells CAISGEVDTQYF. CDR3 DNA sequence: TGTGCCATCAGTGGGGAGGTAGATACGCAGTATTTT. The chain carries TRBV10-3 and TRBJ2-3; possible D gene TRBD2, 6 bases. The germline V and J ends were trimmed by 4 bases and 5 bases, with 7 bases remaining between them. The CDR3 spans 12 residues. Germline assignment: CDR1 ENHRY and CDR2 SYGVKD.

This clone was counted only a few times. The V and J genes are TRBV10-2 and TRBJ2-1; 11 bases align to TRBD2. The CDR3 runs 14 residues. Trimming cost V 6 bases and J 6 bases; bases outside gene matches: 4. The germline gives CDR1 WSHSY, CDR2 SAAADI. The CDR3 sequence is CASRAGTSGNEQFF. The DNA for the CDR3 is TGCGCCAGCAGGGCTGGGACTAGCGGCAATGAGCAGTTCTTC.

The rearrangement joins TRBV5-1 to TRBJ1-2, with a weak D call TRBD1 (6 bases). CDR3 length equals 14 residues. Trimming left V 1 base short and J 8 bases short, with 15 bases between. CDR1 is SGHRS and CDR2 is YFSETQ in the germline V gene. The CDR3 region has the DNA TGCGCCAGCAGCTTGAGGGCGGACCAGGGGGGCTACACCTTC. Its translation is CASSLRADQGGYTF.

This clone appeared once. V gene TRBV6-1 combines with J gene TRBJ1-1, with D uncertain. The germline gives CDR1 MNHNS, CDR2 SASEGT. The CDR3 loop spans 13 amino acids. The germline V and J ends were trimmed by 6 bases and 2 bases, with 10 bases remaining between them. CDR3 DNA sequence: TGTGCCAGCAGGGTTGCGGAAAACACTGAAGCTTTCTTT. As protein: CASRVAENTEAFF.